The 19 T cell receptor beta chains below all came from one sample that was sequenced in a study of shared clonotypes between healthy human individuals (dated by TCRdb to between 2020 and 2021). The library relied on the immunoSEQ multiplex PCR assay. Held by TCRdb, this immuneACCESS table contains in-frame sequences only and omits some clones. Under half of the omission traces to an unresolved V gene where checked; the cause of the rest is unknown. The sample records approximately 1.9 million clones, 90% to 95% of which are singletons. The ten top clones hold more than 1.5% of the sample. For the CD8 naive samples, CD45RO-negative cells were positively selected for CCR7, yielding a CD45RA+CCR7+ population from which TemRA cells were excluded. The sample comprised naive CD8+ T cells from PBMCs. This sample's cell subset or site label indicates: CD45RA+CCR7+. These receptors were obtained from a man younger than 30 in good health. Some clones in this sample may be carry-over from other donors' samples.

The chain recombines TRBV29-1 with TRBJ2-7; perhaps TRBD2 as D (6 bases). Germline V CDR1 and CDR2: SQVTM, ANQGSEA. The CDR3 covers 14 residues. Trimming took 4 bases from V and 3 from J, leaving 16 bases between them. CDR3 sequence (DNA): TGCAGCGTTGGGGCCGGGGGTGGACTCTACGAGCAGTACTTC. This encodes CSVGAGGGLYEQYF.

The rearrangement joins TRBV28 to TRBJ2-1, with TRBD1 matching 9 bases. The V gene end was trimmed by 5 bases and the J gene end by 6 bases; junction bases not matched to a gene: 2. The CDR3 is made up of 13 amino acids. CDR1 and CDR2 (germline): MDHEN, SYDVKM. In nucleotides, the CDR3 is TGTGCCAGCAGTACGACAGGGGGCAATGAGCAGTTCTTC. Its protein product is CASSTTGGNEQFF.

The chain links TRBV15 to TRBJ2-1, with 11 nucleotides matching TRBD2. V was clipped by 0 bases and J by 3 bases; unmatched bases: 1. Germline lookup yields CDR1 LNHNV and CDR2 YYDKDF (reference sequence). The CDR3 totals 16 residues. CDR3 protein: CATSRETSGIYNEQFF. The CDR3, as DNA: TGTGCCACCAGCAGAGAGACTAGCGGGATCTACAATGAGCAGTTCTTC.

The chain is built from TRBV7-3 and TRBJ2-3, with 8 bases that match TRBD2. The CDR3 is 16 residues long. Germline-derived CDR1 and CDR2 are SGHTA and FQGTGA. V shed 0 bases, J shed 6 bases, and the junction held 8 bases outside the gene matches. This CDR3 is CASSLTTGLAGDTQYF. The CDR3 bases are TGTGCCAGCAGCTTAACAACAGGACTAGCAGGGGATACGCAGTATTTT.

The V gene is TRBV5-1, the J gene TRBJ2-7; unclear D gene. Trimming took off 4 bases at V and 0 bases at J, with 11 bases between the two ends. CDR3 length: 14 amino acids. Germline V gene data show CDR1 as SGHRS and CDR2 as YFSETQ. The CDR3 DNA reads as TGCGCCAGCAGCCCGGACGGTTTCTCCTACGAGCAGTACTTC. Its translation is CASSPDGFSYEQYF. The variable domain in full, completed from reference TRBV5-1 and TRBJ2-7, reads KAGVTQTPRYLIKTRGQQVTLSCSPISGHRSVSWYQQTPGQGLQFLFEYFSETQRNKGNFPGRFSGRQFSNSRSEMNVSTLELGDSALYLCASSPDGFSYEQYFGPGTRLTVT.

The chain joins TRBV5-4 to TRBJ2-1; D gene uncertain. There are 14 residues in the CDR3. Germline V lookup: CDR1 SGHNT, CDR2 YYREEE (reference sequence). The germline V and J ends were trimmed by 4 bases and 4 bases, with 12 bases remaining between them. This CDR3 is CASSPSDPYNEQFF. DNA of the CDR3: TGTGCCAGCAGCCCTTCCGACCCGTACAATGAGCAGTTCTTC. Based on the CDR3 plus reference TRBV5-4 and TRBJ2-1, the full variable domain is ETGVTQSPTHLIKTRGQQVTLRCSSQSGHNTVSWYQQALGQGPQFIFQYYREEENGRGNFPPRFSGLQFPNYSSELNVNALELDDSALYLCASSPSDPYNEQFFGPGTRLTVL.

V gene TRBV27 combines with J gene TRBJ1-3; D unresolved. The CDR3 is 14 amino acids. The germline gives CDR1 MNHEY, CDR2 SMNVEV (reference sequence). V lost 3 bases, J lost 0 bases, and 6 bases lay in between. CDR3 DNA sequence: TGTGCCAGCAGTTTCGGACCCTCTGGAAACACCATATATTTT. Protein: CASSFGPSGNTIYF.

This chain uses TRBV5-5 with TRBJ2-3; tentatively, D is TRBD2 (6 bases). CDR1 is SGHKS, CDR2 YYEKEE, per germline (reference sequence). This CDR3 spans 14 amino acids. Trimming stripped 4 bases from V and 6 bases from J, with 15 bases between. CDR3 amino acids: CASSGGTRPDTQYF. As DNA, the CDR3 is TGTGCCAGCAGCGGAGGGACTCGGCCCGATACGCAGTATTTT.

The chain links TRBV19 to TRBJ2-1, with D uncertain. This CDR3 has 13 amino acids. V was cut by 3 bases and J by 6 bases, with 9 bases left in between. Germline CDR1 and CDR2: LNHDA and SQIVND (reference sequence). The CDR3 spells CASSIAASNEQFF. In DNA, the CDR3 is TGTGCCAGTAGTATCGCAGCTTCCAATGAGCAGTTCTTC.

The chain uses TRBV7-8 and TRBJ2-1; TRBD2 agrees at 15 bases. There are 17 residues in the CDR3. Trimming took 5 bases from V and 5 from J; bases not matched to a gene: 7. Per the germline V gene, CDR1 is SGHVS and CDR2 is FQNEAQ. The CDR3 sequence: CASSPGLAGGRDNEQFF. The CDR3 DNA is TGTGCCAGCAGCCCGGGACTAGCGGGAGGTCGCGACAATGAGCAGTTCTTC.

Only a few counts were recorded for this clone. This chain uses TRBV27 with TRBJ1-1, with D unclear. Germline CDR1 is MNHEY and CDR2 is SMNVEV (reference sequence). The CDR3 runs to 14 residues. V lost 0 bases and J lost 5, with 10 bases in between. The CDR3 region is CASSLSKGITEAFF. The CDR3 DNA reads as TGTGCCAGCAGTTTATCGAAGGGTATAACTGAAGCTTTCTTT.

This clone appeared a single time. The J gene is TRBJ2-2, the V gene TRBV29-1; no clear D. Germline V CDR1 and CDR2: SQVTM, ANQGSEA. The CDR3 consists of 12 residues. Deletions cut 5 bases from V and 6 bases from J, with 10 bases between. The CDR3 DNA sequence: TGCAGCGTTATCGACATAGCCGGGGAGCTGTTTTTT. Residues: CSVIDIAGELFF.

The genes are TRBV25-1 and TRBJ1-2; 7 bases are shared with TRBD1. Germline trimming cut 5 bases from V and 3 bases from J; bases unmatched to any gene: 9. The germline gives CDR1 MGHDK, CDR2 SYGVNS. The CDR3 is 15 amino acids. CDR3 in amino acids: CASSLTGARDYGYTF. CDR3 DNA sequence: TGTGCCAGCAGTCTCACAGGGGCCCGGGACTATGGCTACACCTTC.

The chain joins TRBV11-2 to TRBJ1-1; 12 nucleotides line up with TRBD1. The CDR3 spans 16 residues. The V gene's germline CDR1 is SGHAT and CDR2 FQNNGV. V shed 5 bases, J shed 12 bases, and the junction held 16 bases outside the gene matches. The CDR3 sequence: CASSVSGTGGFPRTFF. The CDR3 DNA sequence: TGTGCCAGCAGCGTCTCCGGGACAGGGGGCTTCCCCCGGACTTTCTTT.

A single count supports this clone. V is TRBV7-2 and J is TRBJ2-7, with TRBD2 as a possible D gene (6 bases). CDR1 is SGHTA, CDR2 FQGNSA, per germline. The CDR3 spans 19 residues. The V gene lost 5 bases and the J gene lost 3 bases, with 29 bases spanning the gap. The CDR3 protein is CASSPPISPASSANYEQYF. The CDR3 coding sequence is TGTGCCAGCAGCCCTCCCATCTCCCCAGCATCTAGCGCCAACTACGAGCAGTACTTC.

J is TRBJ1-1 and V is TRBV27; no definite D call. CDR1 and CDR2 (germline): MNHEY, SMNVEV (reference sequence). CDR3 length: 14 residues. V shed 5 bases and J shed 3 bases, with 13 bases lying between them. DNA for the CDR3: TGTGCCAGCAGTATTCGGAGCGGGGACACTGAAGCTTTCTTT. This translates into CASSIRSGDTEAFF.

J is TRBJ1-1 and V is TRBV5-4; D remains ambiguous. V gave up 4 bases and J gave up 5 bases, with 6 bases separating them. The germline CDR1 and CDR2 sequences are SGHNT and YYREEE (reference sequence). CDR3 length equals 11 residues. The CDR3 DNA follows: TGTGCCAGCAGCCGCGGAACTGAAGCTTTCTTT. Translated: CASSRGTEAFF.

The chain is built from TRBV27 and TRBJ2-1; D remains unclear. Germline V gives CDR1 MNHEY, CDR2 SMNVEV (reference sequence). This CDR3 comprises 16 residues. V lost 6 bases, J lost 7 bases, and 22 bases lay in between. CDR3 residues: CASSPLQDLGLNEQFF. As DNA, the CDR3 is TGTGCCAGCAGCCCCCTCCAGGACCTAGGGCTGAATGAGCAGTTCTTC.

The chain combines TRBV28 with TRBJ2-1; perhaps TRBD1 as D (5 bases). V lost 2 bases and J 3 bases, leaving 8 bases between the germline ends. CDR3 size: 14 residues. CDR1 and CDR2 (germline): MDHEN, SYDVKM. The CDR3 DNA reads as TGTGCCAGCAGTTTAACCCAGGGCTACAATGAGCAGTTCTTC. Amino acid sequence: CASSLTQGYNEQFF. Together with reference TRBV28 and TRBJ2-1, the CDR3 gives the full variable domain: DVKVTQSSRYLVKRTGEKVFLECVQDMDHENMFWYRQDPGLGLRLIYFSYDVKMKEKGDIPEGYSVSREKKERFSLILESASTNQTSMYLCASSLTQGYNEQFFGPGTRLTVL.